A selection of T cell receptor beta chains follows, all from one sample in a study of blood T cell repertoires in COVID-19. Here immunoSEQ multiplex PCR was the method, and the copy in TCRdb shows in-frame clones only, minus some. The sample records approximately 170,000 clones, approximately 91% being singletons. The sequenced material came from peripheral blood. The receptors stem from a man aged 25-45 years with acute or convalescent COVID-19. Both conserved end residues are part of each CDR3. D genes are given only for firm matches. Size is stated for part of the rows, as once, few or many counts, or as a class when the clone is expanded.

TRBV6-5	NA	once	TRBJ1-6	TGTGCCAGCACCACAGGAGATTCACCCCTCCACTTT	CASTTGDSPLHF
TRBV21-1	NA	once	TRBJ2-3	TGTGCCAGCAGCAAAGTCTACACAGATACGCAGTATTTT	CASSKVYTDTQYF
TRBV6-5	TRBD2	NA	TRBJ2-3	TGTGCCAGCTTTAGCGGGGGGTCGAGAGATACGCAGTATTTT	CASFSGGSRDTQYF
TRBV28	TRBD1	NA	TRBJ2-4	TGTGCCAGCAGACTGGGACAGCAAAACATTCAGTACTTC	CASRLGQQNIQYF
TRBV9	TRBD2	NA	TRBJ2-1	TGTGCCAGCAGCGTTTCGGGGACTAGCTTGGATGAGCAGTTCTTC	CASSVSGTSLDEQFF
TRBV28	TRBD1	NA	TRBJ1-2	TGTGCCAGCAGGATAGGGACAGGGCAATTCTATGGCTACACCTTC	CASRIGTGQFYGYTF
TRBV9	NA	NA	TRBJ2-5	TGTGCCAGCAGCGGCCCCGGGGAGACCCAGTACTTC	CASSGPGETQYF
TRBV19	NA	NA	TRBJ1-5	TGTGCCAGTACCCCGTATAGCAATCAGCCCCAGCATTTT	CASTPYSNQPQHF
TRBV19	NA	NA	TRBJ2-7	TGTGCCAGTAGTCAGGCTTCCCCTTTGGAGCAGTACTTC	CASSQASPLEQYF
TRBV7-7	TRBD1	NA	TRBJ1-2	TGTGCTAGCAGCCAAGTCTACAGGGGTAGTAACTATGGCTACACCTTC	CASSQVYRGSNYGYTF
TRBV2	TRBD1	NA	TRBJ2-7	TGTGCCAGCAGTGAAGCGCCCGGGACAGTTTCCTACGAGCAGTACTTC	CASSEAPGTVSYEQYF
TRBV6-2/TRBV6-3	TRBD2	NA	TRBJ2-7	TGTGCCAGCAGTGACCCAACTAGCGTTACCTACGAGCAGTACTTC	CASSDPTSVTYEQYF
TRBV12-3/TRBV12-4	NA	NA	TRBJ1-5	TGTGCCAGCAGCCCGTATAGCAATCAGCCCCAGCATTTT	CASSPYSNQPQHF
TRBV6-5	TRBD1	NA	TRBJ1-2	TGTGCCAGCAGGAGACAGACAGGGGATTACTATGGCTACACCTTC	CASRRQTGDYYGYTF
TRBV24-1	NA	NA	TRBJ2-1	TGTGCCACCAGTATGACAGGATACAATGAGCAGTTCTTC	CATSMTGYNEQFF
TRBV7-2	TRBD1	NA	TRBJ1-4	TGTGCCAGCAGCCCCAGGACAGGGGTCCTTAATGAAAAACTGTTTTTT	CASSPRTGVLNEKLFF
TRBV18	TRBD1	few	TRBJ1-2	TGTGCCAGCTCTATGGACAGGGAGTATGGCTACACCTTC	CASSMDREYGYTF
TRBV3-1/TRBV3-2	TRBD1	few	TRBJ1-6	TGTGCCAGCAGACTAGGGACAGACTATAATTCACCCCTCCACTTT	CASRLGTDYNSPLHF
TRBV5-4	TRBD2	NA	TRBJ2-5	TGTGCCAGCAGCCTCGGACTAGCAAGCACCCAAGAGACCCAGTACTTC	CASSLGLASTQETQYF
TRBV18	TRBD1	few	TRBJ1-1	TGTGCCAGCTCACGGGACAGGGCCGCTGAAGCTTTCTTT	CASSRDRAAEAFF
TRBV28	TRBD1	NA	TRBJ1-1	TGTGCCGCTACAGGGGGGGCGCGGAACACTGAAGCTTTCTTT	CAATGGARNTEAFF
TRBV11-2	NA	NA	TRBJ1-5	TGTGCCAGCAGCTTAGACAGACAAAACAATCAGCCCCAGCATTTT	CASSLDRQNNQPQHF
TRBV9	NA	few	TRBJ1-1	TGTGCCAGCAGCGGGGACTTTGGGAACACTGAAGCTTTCTTT	CASSGDFGNTEAFF
TRBV5-1	TRBD1	NA	TRBJ2-7	TGCGCCAGCAGCGGACAGGCCACTCTCCCCTACGAGCAGTACTTC	CASSGQATLPYEQYF